This T cell receptor beta chain was found in a study of T cells expressing NK-cell markers (dated by TCRdb to about 2020). Background for the entire study: Roughly 8 donors provided sorted CD3+CD56+NKG2C+, CD3+CD56+NKG2C- and CD3+CD56-NKG2C+ T-cell subsets, whose TCR beta-chain repertoires were profiled. Of the eight sequenced donors, seven were found to be HCMV-seropositive and one was found to be HCMV-seronegative. All eight donors whose samples were sequenced were randomly selected healthy volunteers, three of them men and five women. Illumina HiSeq 2000/2500, MiSeq or NextSeq was used to sequence libraries as 2 x 150 bp reads. Overall results and qualifications from the work: Whether the expanded NKG2C-expressing T cell clones were specific for HCMV antigens remained unclear. In several donors, the dominant CD3+CD56+NKG2C+ clonotypes ranked among the top 10 CD8+ clonotypes, making up 1.0-7.0% of CD8+ T cells. Those dominant clonotypes were again the most abundant among CD3+CD56-NKG2C+ cells in several donors, at roughly 25-60.1%.

Reading the germline V gene gives CDR1 SGHRS and CDR2 YFSETQ. From its cysteine to its phenylalanine, the CDR3 spans 16 amino acids. DNA is not on record. Points on this clonotype: The clone's antigen remains unknown.

To determine HCMV serostatus, a commercial ELISA kit was used to detect HCMV-specific IgG in serum. Ficoll density gradient centrifugation was used to isolate peripheral blood mononuclear cells from blood. The run used an Illumina HiSeq 2000. TCR beta cDNA libraries were made by 5'RACE template switching that added a universal primer site and unique molecular identifiers. cDNA synthesis was primed from the TCR beta constant segment, followed by two successive PCR amplification steps. The paper's data handling went like this. MIGEC was used to demultiplex reads and group reads by UMI, and MiTCR was used to assemble and quantify clonotypes. To remove erroneous sequences, TCR cDNA sequences were retained only when supported by two or more reads. The tcR package was used for downstream repertoire analysis, and clonotypes were matched between fractions using CDR3 nucleotide sequence together with V segment. VDJmatch was used to annotate antigen specificity against VDJdb, with one amino acid substitution allowed in CDR3. Following TCRdb reprocessing, every CDR3 protein sequence forms one entry, and DNA is not provided. Clone size and V and J calls follow TCRdb, not the original study. The table kept for this sample lists hundreds of thousands of distinct CDR3 sequences. Roughly 5.4% of the sample rests with the top ten.

This sequence was found in a man aged 18-69 years in good health. The sequencing sample was made of blood T cells: a sorted CD56 or NKG2C T cell subset, CD4+ or CD8+ T cells, or bulk PBMC T cells (not recorded which). The rearrangement combines TRBV5-1 with TRBJ2-3; TCRdb selects TRBD2, and the lack of DNA leaves this call unchecked. This receptor has the CDR3 CASSLKAGGGTDTQYF.